The 20 T cell receptor beta chains listed next were all sequenced from one sample in a study of control samples from healthy donors and cancer patients. Produced via immunoSEQ multiplex PCR; TCRdb's table is partial and in-frame only. The sample has 150,000 to 200,000 clones, around 90% seen once. The material sequenced was blood. The receptors here all came from a woman aged 45-65 years in good health.

This chain links TRBV9 with TRBJ2-2; D call uncertain. CDR1 SGDLS and CDR2 YYNGEE come from the germline V gene. The CDR3 spans 15 residues. V was clipped by 0 bases and J by 6 bases, with 12 bases between them. The chain's CDR3 is CASSVDGSAAGELFF. CDR3 DNA: TGTGCCAGCAGCGTAGATGGGTCTGCGGCCGGGGAGCTGTTTTTT.

The V and J genes are TRBV5-4 and TRBJ2-3, with TRBD1 identical over 10 bases. The CDR3 is 15 amino acids. Unmatched junction bases numbered 2, after V lost 0 bases and J lost 4 bases. Germline V lookup: CDR1 SGHNT, CDR2 YYREEE (reference sequence). CDR3: CASSLGQGAPDTQYF. The CDR3 DNA reads TGTGCCAGCAGCTTGGGACAGGGGGCCCCAGATACGCAGTATTTT.

This sequence joins TRBV6-2 or TRBV6-3 and TRBJ1-6; unclear D gene. Germline-derived CDR1 and CDR2 are MNHEY and SVGEGT. The CDR3 length is 14 residues. V was cut by 5 bases and J by 6 bases, with 11 bases left in between. The CDR3 loop is CASSRLGANSPLHF. The CDR3 bases are TGTGCCAGCAGTCGCCTCGGAGCTAATTCACCCCTCCACTTT.

V usage is TRBV6-5 and J usage is TRBJ2-5; D is unresolved. The CDR3 is 14 residues long. Germline V lookup: CDR1 MNHEY, CDR2 SVGAGI. V lost 7 bases to trimming and J lost 4 bases, with 16 bases between them. CDR3 DNA: TGTGCCAGCATGGTGGAGTCGATGTCAGAGACCCAGTACTTC. It codes for CASMVESMSETQYF.

The rearrangement joins TRBV5-6 to TRBJ1-1; D gene uncertain. Per germline, CDR1 SGHDT and CDR2 YYEEEE. The CDR3 spans 12 residues. V was cut by 4 bases and J by 9 bases, with 13 bases left in between. The CDR3 DNA sequence: TGTGCCAGCAGCCCGCGGGGAGGGCAAGCTTTCTTT. This translates into CASSPRGGQAFF.

The chain joins TRBV18 to TRBJ1-1, with 7 bases aligning to TRBD1. The trim removed 6 bases at V and 11 bases at J, leaving 12 bases unmatched. Germline values: CDR1 KGHSH, CDR2 LQKENI. The CDR3 runs to 13 residues. The CDR3 reads CASSPTGQADAFF. The CDR3 DNA reads as TGTGCCAGCTCGCCGACAGGACAGGCGGATGCTTTCTTT.

This chain joins TRBV28 and TRBJ2-1; 14 bases are a match to TRBD2. This CDR3 has 16 residues. V lost 6 bases, J lost 9 bases, and 10 bases stayed unmatched. The germline CDR1 and CDR2 sequences are MDHEN and SYDVKM. Written as DNA, the CDR3 is TGTGCCAGCAGCTACGGGACTAGCGGGAGCAAGGGTGAGCAGTTCTTC. Protein sequence: CASSYGTSGSKGEQFF.

The chain combines TRBV7-2 with TRBJ2-3; the match to TRBD2 covers 14 bases. After removal of 4 bases from V and 3 bases from J, the junction contained 0 bases not matched to a gene. This CDR3 has 15 amino acids. Germline values: CDR1 SGHTA, CDR2 FQGNSA. DNA for the CDR3: TGTGCCAGCAGCTGGACTAGCGGGGGGACAGATACGCAGTATTTT. It encodes CASSWTSGGTDTQYF.

This sequence joins TRBV28 and TRBJ2-7, with TRBD2 matching over 7 bases. The V and J ends lost 6 bases and 2 bases, in that order; junction bases with no gene match: 13. The CDR3 has 16 amino acids. The germline gives CDR1 MDHEN, CDR2 SYDVKM. CDR3 nucleotide sequence: TGTGCCAGCAGCAACCCCCGCGGGAGAGTCGCCTACGAGCAGTACTTC. Translation: CASSNPRGRVAYEQYF.

This chain joins TRBV5-1 and TRBJ2-3, with 8 bases fitting TRBD1. V was clipped by 5 bases and J by 2 bases; unmatched bases: 4. The CDR3 has 14 amino acids. Per germline, CDR1 SGHRS and CDR2 YFSETQ. CDR3 sequence (DNA): TGCGCCAGCAGAACGGGACAGGTCACAGATACGCAGTATTTT. Protein sequence: CASRTGQVTDTQYF.

V and J are TRBV5-5 and TRBJ2-3; TRBD1 matches 7 bases. Trimming took 4 bases from V and 5 from J; bases not matched to a gene: 7. The CDR3 length is 14 residues. Germline CDR1 SGHKS, CDR2 YYEKEE (reference sequence). The CDR3 spells CASSIGTVGDTQYF. The DNA of the CDR3 is TGTGCCAGCAGCATCGGGACAGTGGGAGATACGCAGTATTTT.

This chain connects TRBV4-1 to TRBJ2-3, with TRBD2 matching 7 bases. V was pared by 0 bases and J by 6 bases, with 12 bases of the junction left unmatched. The CDR3 length is 17 residues. CDR1 and CDR2 (germline): MGHRA, YSYEKL. CDR3 sequence: CASSQDSGGGPGDTQYF. As DNA, the CDR3 is TGCGCCAGCAGCCAAGATTCCGGGGGAGGGCCGGGGGATACGCAGTATTTT.

The chain carries TRBV9 and TRBJ2-1, with a weak D call TRBD2 (7 bases). The CDR3 contains 17 residues. V lost 6 bases to trimming and J lost 0 bases, with 19 bases between them. Germline CDR1 is SGDLS and CDR2 is YYNGEE. CDR3 DNA sequence: TGTGCCAGCACGGGGGGCGGGACTCCCAGCTCCTACAATGAGCAGTTCTTC. Its protein product is CASTGGGTPSSYNEQFF.

The genes are TRBV19 and TRBJ2-4; D remains ambiguous. Trimming removed 0 bases at V and 0 bases at J, with 15 bases between. The CDR3 length is 18 residues. Germline V gene sequence: CDR1 LNHDA, CDR2 SQIVND (reference sequence). CDR3 loop: CASSIDPPSRLAKNIQYF. CDR3 DNA sequence: TGTGCCAGTAGTATAGATCCCCCTTCGCGTCTAGCCAAAAACATTCAGTACTTC.

The rearrangement joins TRBV4-3 to TRBJ2-3, with D maybe TRBD2 (6 bases). This CDR3 has 18 residues. Germline assignment: CDR1 LGHNA and CDR2 YSLEER. Trimming took off 0 bases at V and 10 bases at J, with 26 bases between the two ends. The CDR3 DNA reads as TGCGCCAGCAGCCAAGAGCACTCCCCCGGGACTTTAGCGGTTGCGCAGTATTTT. It encodes CASSQEHSPGTLAVAQYF.

This clone was seen once. The chain recombines TRBV29-1 with TRBJ1-1; D is undetermined. Trimming took off 1 base at V and 0 bases at J, with 6 bases between the two ends. The germline CDR1 and CDR2 sequences are SQVTM and ANQGSEA. This CDR3 comprises 13 residues. CDR3 protein: CSVEGRMNTEAFF. Written as DNA, the CDR3 is TGCAGCGTTGAAGGACGGATGAACACTGAAGCTTTCTTT. Supplemented by reference TRBV29-1 and TRBJ1-1, the full variable domain reads SAVISQKPSRDICQRGTSLTIQCQVDSQVTMMFWYRQQPGQSLTLIATANQGSEATYESGFVIDKFPISRPNLTFSTLTVSNMSPEDSSIYLCSVEGRMNTEAFFGQGTRLTVV.

For the CDR3, the DNA is TGTGCCAGCAGCTTGCGGCCCACAGATACGCAGTATTTT. This sequence encodes CASSLRPTDTQYF. The chain recombines TRBV5-8 with TRBJ2-3; D uncertain. Germline loops: CDR1 SGHTS, CDR2 YDEGEE. The CDR3 totals 13 residues. The V gene lost 1 base and the J gene lost 2 bases, with 5 bases spanning the gap.

The chain uses TRBV3-1 (or the pseudogene TRBV3-2) and TRBJ2-1, with TRBD2 as a possible D gene (5 bases). The V and J ends lost 4 bases and 9 bases respectively, with 19 bases between them. The CDR3 is 15 residues long. Germline V CDR1 and CDR2: LGHDT, YNNKEL (reference sequence). The CDR3 spells CASSPTIPSAGEQFF. Here the CDR3 DNA reads TGTGCCAGCAGCCCCACGATCCCTTCGGCGGGTGAGCAGTTCTTC.

This clone was seen just once. This chain joins TRBV24-1 and TRBJ2-7, with 7 bases lining up with TRBD1. The CDR3 consists of 14 residues. Germline values: CDR1 KGHDR, CDR2 SFDVKD. V lost 4 bases, J lost 1 base, and 3 bases stayed unmatched. The CDR3 DNA reads TGTGCCACCAGTGACCGGGACAGTTCCTACGAGCAGTACTTC. It is translated as CATSDRDSSYEQYF.

J is TRBJ1-5 and V is TRBV5-6; D remains ambiguous. V lost 0 bases and J lost 4, with 5 bases in between. Germline CDR1 SGHDT, CDR2 YYEEEE. This CDR3 contains 13 residues. CDR3 amino acids: CASSLAGNQPQHF. CDR3 DNA: TGTGCCAGCAGCTTGGCGGGGAATCAGCCCCAGCATTTT.